The 28 T cell receptor beta chains given below trace back to one sample, sequenced in a study of shared clonotypes between healthy human individuals. Libraries were prepared by immunoSEQ multiplex PCR; TCRdb keeps only in-frame clonotypes and omits some of them. The top ten clones hold under 0.25% of a sample with 700,000 to 950,000 clones, 96% of them seen once. Naive CD8 isolation took CD45RO-negative cells positively selected for CCR7 and excluded terminally differentiated effector memory CD45RA+ cells. Sequenced material: naive CD8+ T cells sorted from blood. The receptors here all came from a man aged 25-40 years in good health.

V gene TRBV9 combines with J gene TRBJ2-1, with TRBD1 identical over 8 bases. Unmatched junction bases numbered 10, after V lost 4 bases and J lost 7 bases. The CDR3 is 15 residues long. Germline V gene sequence: CDR1 SGDLS, CDR2 YYNGEE. In DNA form, the CDR3 reads TGTGCCAGCAGCCCCCGGACAGGGATAAGGAATGAGCAGTTCTTC. Amino acid sequence: CASSPRTGIRNEQFF.

This chain joins TRBV27 and TRBJ2-7, with TRBD2 matching over 10 bases. Germline CDR1 MNHEY, CDR2 SMNVEV (reference sequence). CDR3 length: 15 amino acids. Losses at the gene ends were 3 bases for V and 3 bases for J; bases not matched to a gene: 5. Here the CDR3 reads CASSFSSSGSYEQYF. CDR3 sequence (DNA): TGTGCCAGCAGTTTTAGTTCTAGCGGGAGCTACGAGCAGTACTTC.

The V call is TRBV7-2, the J call TRBJ2-1, with TRBD2 identical over 7 bases. CDR3 length equals 15 residues. Germline V gene sequence: CDR1 SGHTA, CDR2 FQGNSA. After removal of 7 bases from V and 3 bases from J, the junction contained 9 bases not matched to a gene. CDR3 nucleotides: TGTGCCAGCACCGCAGGTGGGACTATCTACAATGAGCAGTTCTTC. Translation gives CASTAGGTIYNEQFF.

This rearrangement joins TRBV4-3 to TRBJ1-2; D is uncertain. There are 16 residues in the CDR3. Trimming pared 0 bases from V and 8 bases from J, leaving 19 bases between. From germline, CDR1 is LGHNA and CDR2 YSLEER. The CDR3 sequence: CASSQDRVGEVKGYTF. The CDR3 nucleotides are TGCGCCAGCAGCCAAGATAGGGTGGGAGAAGTGAAGGGCTACACCTTC.

The chain joins TRBV5-5 to TRBJ2-7, with TRBD2 identical over 10 bases. V lost 4 bases and J lost 3; bases outside the gene matches: 4. The germline CDR1 and CDR2 sequences are SGHKS and YYEKEE (reference sequence). This CDR3 is built from 14 residues. In DNA, the CDR3 is TGTGCCAGCAGCGCCTCTAGCGGGAGCTACGAGCAGTACTTC. It yields the protein CASSASSGSYEQYF.

The rearrangement links TRBV6-5 to TRBJ1-1, with D maybe TRBD1 (6 bases). Trimming left V 6 bases short and J 1 base short, with 12 bases between. From germline, CDR1 is MNHEY and CDR2 SVGAGI. The CDR3 runs to 14 residues. The CDR3 region is CASSQQGANTEAFF. The CDR3 coding sequence is TGTGCCAGCAGCCAACAGGGCGCGAACACTGAAGCTTTCTTT.

This chain connects TRBV2 to TRBJ2-1; 10 positions match TRBD2. Germline V gene lookup returns CDR1 SNHLY and CDR2 FYNNEI. The CDR3 is 14 residues long. V shed 8 bases, J shed 5 bases, and the junction held 6 bases outside the gene matches. CDR3 residues: CASHTSGANNEQFF. In nucleotides, the CDR3 is TGTGCCAGCCACACTAGCGGGGCAAACAATGAGCAGTTCTTC.

The gene calls are TRBV13 and TRBJ2-1; TRBD1 matches 9 bases. J was trimmed by 5 bases and V by 2 bases; bases with no gene match: 4. Germline V gene sequence: CDR1 PRHDT, CDR2 FYEKMQ (reference sequence). The CDR3 extends over 15 amino acids. The CDR3 DNA reads TGTGCCAGCAGCTTACCGGGACAGGGAAACAATGAGCAGTTCTTC. Translation gives CASSLPGQGNNEQFF.

The CDR3 loop is CASSRAGTEYNEQFF. The DNA for the CDR3 is TGTGCCAGCAGCAGGGCAGGTACCGAATACAATGAGCAGTTCTTC. The V and J genes are TRBV7-9 and TRBJ2-1; the D is unclear. The germline CDR1 and CDR2 sequences are SEHNR and FQNEAQ (reference sequence). V was clipped by 5 bases and J by 4 bases, with 15 bases between them. The CDR3 loop spans 15 amino acids.

CDR3 nucleotides: TGCGCCAGCAGCCAAATGAGGGGGCTGGACGAGCAGTACTTC. Translating gives CASSQMRGLDEQYF. The J gene is TRBJ2-7, the V gene TRBV4-1, with 7 bases aligning to TRBD1. The V and J ends lost 2 bases and 5 bases, in that order; junction bases with no gene match: 6. Germline assignment: CDR1 MGHRA and CDR2 YSYEKL. This CDR3 contains 14 residues.

V is TRBV7-8 and J is TRBJ2-1; 13 bases agree with TRBD2. Germline CDR1 and CDR2: SGHVS and FQNEAQ. The CDR3 contains 15 residues. Losses at the gene ends were 5 bases for V and 8 bases for J; bases not matched to a gene: 6. CDR3 in DNA: TGTGCCAGCAGCCCTCCGGGACTAGCGGGATATGAGCAGTTCTTC. Protein product: CASSPPGLAGYEQFF. Complete variable domain (other parts from reference TRBV7-8 and TRBJ2-1): GAGVSQSPRYKVAKRGQDVALRCDPISGHVSLFWYQQALGQGPEFLTYFQNEAQLDKSGLPSDRFFAERPEGSVSTLKIQRTQQEDSAVYLCASSPPGLAGYEQFFGPGTRLTVL.

The chain recombines TRBV9 with TRBJ1-2; no reliable D call. There are 12 residues in the CDR3. Germline CDR1 SGDLS, CDR2 YYNGEE. Trimming removed 0 bases at V and 8 bases at J, with 8 bases between. The CDR3 loop is CASSVGTSGYTF. CDR3 coding DNA: TGTGCCAGCAGCGTAGGGACCTCCGGCTACACCTTC.

This clone has just one count. The chain is built from TRBV7-9 and TRBJ2-3; tentative D call: TRBD2 (5 bases). Per germline, CDR1 SEHNR and CDR2 FQNEAQ (reference sequence). V lost 5 bases to trimming and J lost 3 bases, with 18 bases between them. The CDR3 extends over 16 amino acids. The CDR3 nucleotides read TGTGCCAGCAGCCCCCCCGGAGCCGGAGGTACAGATACGCAGTATTTT. Its protein product is CASSPPGAGGTDTQYF.

CDR3 nucleotide sequence: TGCAGCGTCGGACAGGGGGATAACTATGGCTACACCTTC. It is translated as CSVGQGDNYGYTF. The chain has TRBV29-1 and TRBJ1-2; TRBD1 matches 10 bases. CDR1 is SQVTM and CDR2 is ANQGSEA in the germline V gene. J gave up 1 base and V 6 bases, and 2 bases lay outside the gene matches. The CDR3 extends over 13 amino acids.

This clone was detected a few times. V usage is TRBV5-4 and J usage is TRBJ2-3; D gene uncertain. CDR3 length: 17 amino acids. Trimming removed 4 bases at V and 0 bases at J, with 18 bases between. Looked up from germline, CDR1 is SGHNT and CDR2 is YYREEE (reference sequence). Written as DNA, the CDR3 is TGTGCCAGCAGCGCAGGTGGTGCGGTCCCTAGCACAGATACGCAGTATTTT. Its translation is CASSAGGAVPSTDTQYF.

The chain is built from TRBV5-4 and TRBJ2-3; TRBD2 aligns across 7 bases. V was clipped by 4 bases and J by 3 bases; unmatched bases: 14. The CDR3 runs 17 residues. Germline loops: CDR1 SGHNT, CDR2 YYREEE (reference sequence). Written as DNA, the CDR3 is TGTGCCAGCAGCCGGGAGGTCGGCGGGGTTGCTACAGATACGCAGTATTTT. Protein: CASSREVGGVATDTQYF. Combining the CDR3 with reference TRBV5-4 and TRBJ2-3 gives the whole variable domain ETGVTQSPTHLIKTRGQQVTLRCSSQSGHNTVSWYQQALGQGPQFIFQYYREEENGRGNFPPRFSGLQFPNYSSELNVNALELDDSALYLCASSREVGGVATDTQYFGPGTRLTVL.

This clone has only one observation. The chain links TRBV18 to TRBJ2-7; TRBD2 matches 7 bases. This CDR3 comprises 15 residues. From germline, CDR1 is KGHSH and CDR2 LQKENI. J gave up 4 bases and V 0 bases, and 6 bases lay outside the gene matches. The CDR3 DNA reads as TGTGCCAGCTCACCACCGGGGGGGAGCACGTACGAGCAGTACTTC. Amino acid sequence: CASSPPGGSTYEQYF.

The rearrangement uses TRBV10-3 and TRBJ2-7, with 9 bases lining up with TRBD2. CDR1 is ENHRY and CDR2 is SYGVKD in the germline V gene. The V segment lost 4 bases and the J segment 0 bases; nucleotides outside the gene matches: 4. There are 15 residues in the CDR3. Here the CDR3 reads CAISGIAGDSYEQYF. CDR3 in DNA: TGTGCCATCAGTGGAATAGCGGGAGACTCCTACGAGCAGTACTTC.

J is TRBJ2-3 and V is TRBV5-1, with TRBD2 matching over 7 bases. V lost 7 bases to trimming and J lost 2 bases; unmatched junction nucleotides: 10. The V gene's germline CDR1 is SGHRS and CDR2 YFSETQ. The CDR3 consists of 15 residues. This chain's CDR3 is CASSPGGRNTDTQYF. The CDR3 DNA sequence: TGCGCCAGCTCCCCAGGCGGGAGAAACACAGATACGCAGTATTTT.

This chain connects TRBV27 to TRBJ1-4; possibly TRBD1 for D (6 bases). Germline V gene sequence: CDR1 MNHEY, CDR2 SMNVEV (reference sequence). The CDR3 consists of 13 residues. Trimming took 3 bases from V and 8 from J, leaving 10 bases between them. The CDR3 loop is CASSLEGVEKLFF. CDR3 DNA sequence: TGTGCCAGCAGTTTGGAGGGGGTAGAAAAACTGTTTTTT. Looking up the rest from reference TRBV27 and TRBJ1-4 gives the full variable domain: EAQVTQNPRYLITVTGKKLTVTCSQNMNHEYMSWYRQDPGLGLRQIYYSMNVEVTDKGDVPEGYKVSRKEKRNFPLILESPSPNQTSLYFCASSLEGVEKLFFGSGTQLSVL.

The rearrangement uses TRBV15 and TRBJ2-7; D unclear. The CDR3 is 13 amino acids. The V end lost 1 base, the J end lost 6 bases, and 10 bases lay between the germline ends. Germline V gene sequence: CDR1 LNHNV, CDR2 YYDKDF (reference sequence). The CDR3, as DNA: TGTGCCACCAGCAGAGCCGGGTTCAGCGAGCAGTACTTC. Protein: CATSRAGFSEQYF. Combining the CDR3 with reference TRBV15 and TRBJ2-7 gives the whole variable domain DAMVIQNPRYQVTQFGKPVTLSCSQTLNHNVMYWYQQKSSQAPKLLFHYYDKDFNNEADTPDNFQSRRPNTSFCFLDIRSPGLGDTAMYLCATSRAGFSEQYFGPGTRLTVT.

The V and J genes are TRBV28 and TRBJ2-1; 8 nucleotides match TRBD1. The germline CDR1 and CDR2 sequences are MDHEN and SYDVKM. V dropped 10 bases and J dropped 4; count of bases not matched to a gene: 6. The CDR3 spans 13 residues. CDR3 nucleotides: TGTGCCATTGAGGACAGGGATTACAATGAGCAGTTCTTC. This sequence encodes CAIEDRDYNEQFF.

This chain uses TRBV27 with TRBJ2-1, with 12 bases fitting TRBD2. The J segment lost 0 bases and the V segment lost 0 bases, leaving 3 bases of the junction unmatched. CDR3 length equals 18 residues. Looked up from germline, CDR1 is MNHEY and CDR2 is SMNVEV (reference sequence). The CDR3 nucleotides read TGTGCCAGCAGTTTATCCCCGACTAGCGGGAGCTCCTACAATGAGCAGTTCTTC. Its protein is CASSLSPTSGSSYNEQFF.

CDR3 loop: CASTPPGYGYTF. DNA for the CDR3: TGTGCCAGCACCCCCCCGGGCTATGGCTACACCTTC. The gene calls are TRBV7-2 and TRBJ1-2, with unresolved D. V lost 7 bases and J lost 4, with 10 bases in between. CDR3 length equals 12 residues. Germline CDR1 reads SGHTA; CDR2 reads FQGNSA.

The chain carries TRBV27 and TRBJ2-5; weak D call: TRBD1 (6 bases). Trimming removed 6 bases from V and 5 bases from J, with 10 bases in between. Looked up from germline, CDR1 is MNHEY and CDR2 is SMNVEV (reference sequence). The CDR3 extends over 12 amino acids. CDR3 bases: TGTGCCAGCAGGGGGGCTGGGGAGACCCAGTACTTC. Amino acid sequence: CASRGAGETQYF.

This clone occurred once. The CDR3 here is CASSPRTDSLITEAFF. The CDR3 region has the DNA TGTGCCAGCTCACCCAGGACGGACAGTCTAATTACTGAAGCTTTCTTT. The rearrangement joins TRBV18 to TRBJ1-1, with D perhaps TRBD1 (6 bases). Between the trimmed V and J ends, which lost 3 bases and 5 bases, there was a span of 19 bases. CDR1 is KGHSH, CDR2 LQKENI, per germline. This CDR3 spans 16 amino acids.

The rearrangement joins TRBV18 to TRBJ2-1, with D possibly being TRBD1 or TRBD2 (5 bases each). Germline-derived CDR1 and CDR2 are KGHSH and LQKENI. V lost 3 bases and J lost 0, with 18 bases in between. This CDR3 comprises 18 residues. CDR3 loop: CASSPRDGRLSSYNEQFF. The CDR3 bases are TGTGCCAGCTCACCCCGGGACGGGCGGCTGAGCTCCTACAATGAGCAGTTCTTC.

The V and J genes are TRBV9 and TRBJ2-3; D could derive from TRBD1 or TRBD2 (5 bases each). The V and J ends lost 3 bases and 1 base respectively, with 12 bases between them. The CDR3 runs 15 residues. Germline loops: CDR1 SGDLS, CDR2 YYNGEE. CDR3 in amino acids: CASSGQLGGTDTQYF. CDR3 in DNA: TGTGCCAGCAGCGGCCAATTGGGGGGCACAGATACGCAGTATTTT.